This T cell receptor beta chain was identified in a study of cytomegalovirus exposure and HLA in healthy donors (dated by TCRdb to 2015 to 2018). As for the study more broadly: In an earlier analysis of roughly 500 of the donors, 250 to 300 Gb of sequence data and approximately 120 million unique TCR beta sequences from about 179 million T cells were reported. An early release covering some 640 HLA-typed donors comprised approximately 300 gigabases of sequencing data and tens of millions of unique TCR sequences. Of the approximately 400 genotyped donors, over 70% fell in the genetic ancestry cluster associated with self-reported Caucasian donors. The study aimed to test whether cataloging public T cell receptors could reveal signatures of past pathogen exposure. The study used immunosequencing to profile the T cell repertoires of approximately 650 subjects and linked those repertoires to cytomegalovirus serostatus. A separate validation cohort of roughly 130 different subjects was used in addition to the roughly 700-subject first cohort. High-throughput TCR immunosequencing, statistical association of individual TCRs with disease status, and machine learning were combined to predict cytomegalovirus infection status. In a later analysis, previously published TCR beta repertoires from 666 donors were re-analyzed and high-resolution HLA genotyping was added so that TCR occurrence patterns could be studied. Rather than drawing on any new phenotypic data, the later analysis identified candidate immune exposures from TCR beta sequences and the way those sequences occurred across donors. To decide whether each TCR beta V gene segment behaved as functional or pseudogenic, an earlier analysis of 587 of the donors relied on high-throughput TCR beta sequencing. Donor age, sex, ethnicity and CMV serostatus were collected together with the repertoire data. In a later genetic analysis, genome-wide SNP genotypes for about 65% of the 666 donors were used, and that subset was treated as a discovery cohort. All discovery cohort repertoires had been generated using a single sequencing platform. Both class I and class II loci were covered by HLA typing, at four-digit resolution. The number of donors typed differed by locus, with roughly 620-630 for A, B, C, DRB1 and DQB1, 522 for DQA1, 600 to 610 for DPA1, and around 450 for DPB1. Four or five DR-DQ haplotypes were handled as single units for association and clustering, since linkage in the cohort was strong. Among roughly 370 genotyped donors of the cohort, an average of about 240,000 unique TCR beta nucleotide sequences were sequenced per donor, roughly 20% of them non-productive. General conclusions and limits of the study: V-gene and J-gene trimming of TCR beta chains was associated with a missense DCLRE1C variant in a later genetic analysis, and the association was replicated in an independent cohort. A further reported finding was that TCR beta sequences accurately predicted the HLA-A and HLA-B alleles for most subjects in the first cohort. Linkage disequilibrium might explain the correlated functional status among segregating V segments, but an unknown experimental factor could not be excluded. In a later genetic analysis, fewer N-insertions in productive TCRs were reported among donors in an Asian-associated ancestry cluster than the roughly 700-donor mean. Because counts were too low, 15 to 20 rarely observed V segments, including chromosome 9 orphons, were excluded from the earlier analysis of under 650 of the donors. According to the authors, the approach could potentially be generalized to other disease states and immunological phenotypes. According to a later analysis, parvovirus B19, influenza, CMV and Epstein-Barr virus appeared linked to several top co-occurrence clusters. In a later analysis, HLA-associated TCR beta chains were found to be more clonally expanded and to have lower generation probabilities than equally common non-associated chains. Strong co-occurrence of HLA alleles, especially DR and DQ, made assigning TCR associations to individual alleles difficult. A later analysis associated 16,951 TCR beta sequences with specific HLA alleles at a false discovery rate of 0.05. Sequencing depth was assumed to be roughly uniform across donors in the presence/absence analyses, though that assumption may not hold. HLA typing was unavailable for some donors at each locus, so association tests used only the typed subset. In an earlier analysis of approximately 590 of the donors, most TCR beta V segments appeared in productive rearrangements about 87% or about 30% of the time, broadly matching IMGT annotations. In this cohort, only TCR beta chains were sequenced, and detectable features were limited by the absence of alpha or paired-chain data. Most CMV-associated TCR beta chains appeared to be HLA-restricted in a later analysis, and the HLA associations seemed to be driven largely by CMV exposure. In a later analysis, TCR association rates were found to vary across HLA loci, with the most associated TCRs seen for DRB1 alleles and the fewest for HLA-C alleles. Most TCR sequences were observed very rarely across donors, whereas some public TCRs were present in many individuals. Because the 87-base-pair reads could not distinguish some IMGT-functional V segments, including TRBV6-2 and TRBV6-3, those segments were excluded. The sequencing pipeline was judged likely to have produced a cluster of highly shared sequence variants as a technical artifact. CMV serostatus was the only immune exposure information available for the cohort. In the study, around 150 TCR beta chains were listed as associated with cytomegalovirus. The classifier was reported to diagnose cytomegalovirus status with high specificity and sensitivity in both the original and validation cohorts. A few of the identified cytomegalovirus-associated TCR beta chains were confirmed in vitro to be specific for cytomegalovirus antigens.

On this clone itself: Its specific antigen is unknown. No much larger clone exists at a distance of one base, and base qualities are not known.

The cohort was made up of several hundred healthy bone marrow donors. Cohort members were all nominally healthy when sampled, although unrecorded immune exposures were likely present. The donor tested CMV seronegative, placing the donor among the 300 to 450 seronegative members of the cohort. A peripheral blood sample was provided by each donor, and peripheral blood mononuclear cells were used for TCR beta sequencing. The Qiagen DNeasy Blood Extraction Kit was used to extract genomic DNA from the blood cell samples. Including the terminal cysteine and phenylalanine, the CDR3 comprises 15 residues. Left in the record is the CDR3 DNA by itself, 45 bases read in frame from the first base. V drops 2 bases and J drops 2 bases, leaving 12 bases in between. Looking up the germline V gene yields CDR1 MNHNS and CDR2 SASEGT. The receptor library was made with the immunoSEQ multiplex PCR assay. The multiplex PCR relied on a mix of 60 forward primers for TCR Vbeta segments and 13 reverse primers for TCR Jbeta segments. A multiplex PCR assay on genomic DNA amplified the CDR3 region of rearranged TCR beta genes. Amplified TCR beta libraries were sequenced as 87-base-pair reads on the Illumina HiSeq System. The study's own analysis went as follows. Across the 600 to 700 repertoires, a later analysis counted about 81 million unique TCR beta chains, some 11 million of which were shared by at least two donors. Raw reads were error-corrected and collapsed into unique sequences with a nearest-neighbor algorithm that merged closely related sequences to remove PCR and sequencing errors. To assign V, D and J gene segments, CDR3 sequences were aligned to IMGT reference sequences. For a sequence to be retained, a match of at least six nucleotides to both a V gene segment and a J gene segment was required. Rearrangements were classified as productive when the CDR3 lacked stop codons and remained in frame with V and J, and all other rearrangements were classified as non-productive. CDR3 was defined by IMGT convention, running from the second conserved V-encoded cysteine to the conserved J-encoded phenylalanine. In an earlier analysis of some 550 of the donors, sequences lacking an unambiguous match to a single V gene segment were excluded. An earlier analysis of several hundred of the donors called V segments functional above 56.7% productive rearrangements and segregating when the between-donor standard deviation exceeded 5%. A statistical classification framework was developed to diagnose cytomegalovirus status using the catalog of TCR beta chain sequences. A later analysis assigned V and J genes by comparing TCR nucleotide sequences with IMGT/GENE-DB human TR gene sequences. The TCRdist pipeline was used in a later analysis to assign CDR3 sequences and most-parsimonious VDJ recombination scenarios. In a later analysis, each TCR beta chain was defined by its CDR3 amino acid sequence together with its V-gene family, and reads without a unique V-gene family were excluded. As a way to deal with suspected cross-contamination and a sequencing artifact, a later analysis dropped hundreds of nucleotide sequences that were highly shared and had low generation probability. In a later analysis, a clonal expansion index was calculated for each public chain from normalized within-repertoire ranks of inferred template counts. Generation probabilities in a later analysis came from a VDJ recombination model fitted to out-of-frame rearrangements, and those results were checked against IGoR. In a later analysis, TCR-TCR, TCR-HLA and TCR-CMV co-occurrence was scored with hypergeometric tests, and a repertoire-size bias correction was applied to TCR pairs. To estimate false discovery rates, a later analysis permuted the HLA or CMV assignments 20 times. In a later analysis, co-occurring TCRs were grouped using DBSCAN, and TCRdist sequence similarity was added for clustering within HLA-allele-positive subsets. For co-occurrence clustering, repertoires with fewer than 30,000 or more than 120,000 public chains were excluded, along with roughly five repertoires with anomalous nucleotide sharing. TCRdb holds this immuneACCESS table with in-frame rearrangements only. Some clones are missing; in checked studies, unresolved V genes explain under half, and the rest has no known cause. V, J and clone size are taken as reported in that table, and D and trimming were inferred from the DNA itself. The sample yields 150,000 to 200,000 clones; around 85% were counted once. Of the sample, 2% to 2.5% falls within the top ten clones.

The TCR comes from a woman in her 50s in good health and CMV-seronegative. The chain is made from TRBV6-1 and TRBJ2-5; the D gene remains uncertain. Sequenced material: PBMCs. Here the CDR3 is given as CASSERSAGQETQYF. The DNA sequence is TGTGCCAGCAGTGAAAGGTCGGCAGGTCAAGAGACCCAGTACTTC.